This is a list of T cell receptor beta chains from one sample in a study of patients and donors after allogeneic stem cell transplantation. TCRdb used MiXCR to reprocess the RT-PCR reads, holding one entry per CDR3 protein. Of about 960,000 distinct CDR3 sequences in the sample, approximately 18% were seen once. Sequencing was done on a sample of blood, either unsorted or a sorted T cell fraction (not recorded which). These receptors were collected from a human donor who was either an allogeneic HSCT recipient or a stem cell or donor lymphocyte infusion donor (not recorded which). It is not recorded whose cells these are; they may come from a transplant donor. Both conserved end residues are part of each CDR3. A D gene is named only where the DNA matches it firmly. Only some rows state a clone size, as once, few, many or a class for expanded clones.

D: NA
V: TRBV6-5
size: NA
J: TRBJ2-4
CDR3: CASSYRTQNSRVIQYF
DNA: TGTGCCAGCAGTTACAGGACTCAAAACAGTCGGGTCATTCAGTACTTC

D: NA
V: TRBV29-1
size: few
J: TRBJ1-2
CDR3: CSVEEVYGYTF
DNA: TGCAGCGTTGAAGAGGTTTACGGCTACACCTTC

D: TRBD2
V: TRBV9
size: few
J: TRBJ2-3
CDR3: CASSVVASGGSDTQYF
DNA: TGTGCCAGCAGCGTAGTGGCTAGCGGGGGATCAGATACGCAGTATTTT

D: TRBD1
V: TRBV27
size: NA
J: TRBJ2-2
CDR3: CASSPGTGARELFF
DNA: TGTGCCAGCAGTCCAGGGACAGGGGCTAGGGAGCTGTTTTTT

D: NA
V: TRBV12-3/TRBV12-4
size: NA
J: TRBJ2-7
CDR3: CASSYRVGPYEQYF
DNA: TGTGCCAGCAGTTACAGGGTTGGCCCCTACGAGCAGTACTTC

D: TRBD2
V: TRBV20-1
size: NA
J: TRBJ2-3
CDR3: CSANGGGRGTDTQYF
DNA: TGCAGTGCTAACGGGGGGGGGAGGGGCACAGATACGCAGTATTTT

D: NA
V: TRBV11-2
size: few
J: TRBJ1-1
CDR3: CASSPGQTLMNTEAFF
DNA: TGTGCCAGCAGCCCGGGGCAGACCCTAATGAACACTGAAGCTTTCTTT

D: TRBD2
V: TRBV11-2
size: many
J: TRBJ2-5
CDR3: CASSLGRGSGYETQYF
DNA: TGTGCCAGCAGCTTAGGTCGTGGTAGCGGGTATGAGACCCAGTACTTC

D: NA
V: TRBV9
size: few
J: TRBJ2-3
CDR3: CASTASTSSDTQYF
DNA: TGTGCCAGCACCGCTTCAACCTCGTCAGATACGCAGTATTTT

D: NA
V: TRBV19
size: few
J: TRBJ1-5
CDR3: CASSLYVKTGSQPQHF
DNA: TGTGCCAGTAGTCTATACGTTAAGACGGGTAGCCAGCCCCAGCATTTT

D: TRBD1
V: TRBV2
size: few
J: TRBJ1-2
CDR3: CASSGRGWNGYTF
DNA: TGTGCCAGCAGTGGCAGGGGGTGGAATGGCTACACCTTC

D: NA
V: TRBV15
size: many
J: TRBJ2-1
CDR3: CATSGDNEQFF
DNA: TGTGCCACCAGCGGGGACAATGAGCAGTTCTTC

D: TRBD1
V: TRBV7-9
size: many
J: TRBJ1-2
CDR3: CASSPIGTAPVDGYTF
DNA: TGTGCCAGCAGCCCCATTGGGACAGCGCCAGTCGATGGCTACACCTTC

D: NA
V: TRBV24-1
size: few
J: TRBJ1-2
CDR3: CATKFGAGDNYGYTF
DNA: TGTGCCACCAAGTTCGGGGCGGGCGATAACTATGGCTACACCTTC

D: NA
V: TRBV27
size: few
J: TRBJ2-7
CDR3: CASKVIDRPHLEQYF
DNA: TGTGCCAGCAAAGTTATCGACAGACCTCACCTGGAGCAGTACTTC

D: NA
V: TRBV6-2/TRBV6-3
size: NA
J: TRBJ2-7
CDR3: CASRADPYGEQYF
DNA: TGTGCCAGCAGGGCAGACCCCTACGGCGAGCAGTACTTC

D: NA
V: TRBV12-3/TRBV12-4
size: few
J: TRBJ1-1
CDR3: CASSPGTAALEEAFF
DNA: TGTGCCAGCAGTCCAGGGACCGCTGCTCTGGAAGAAGCTTTCTTT

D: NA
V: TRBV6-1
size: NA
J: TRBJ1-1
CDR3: CASGEPAKINTEAFF
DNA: TGTGCCAGCGGGGAGCCAGCAAAGATTAACACTGAAGCTTTCTTT

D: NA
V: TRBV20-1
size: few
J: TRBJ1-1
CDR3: CSASAGPRDTEAFF
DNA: TGCAGTGCTAGTGCCGGGCCGAGGGACACTGAAGCTTTCTTT

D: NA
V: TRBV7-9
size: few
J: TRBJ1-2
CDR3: CASSHPDSERGYGYTF
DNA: TGTGCCAGCAGCCATCCTGATAGCGAGCGAGGGTATGGCTACACCTTC

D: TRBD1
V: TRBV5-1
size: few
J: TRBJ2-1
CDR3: CASSLGTGGFEQFF
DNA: TGCGCCAGCAGCTTGGGGACAGGGGGTTTTGAGCAGTTCTTC

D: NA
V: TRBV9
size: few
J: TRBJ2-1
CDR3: CASSVLEREQFF
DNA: TGTGCCAGCAGCGTACTAGAGCGGGAGCAGTTCTTC

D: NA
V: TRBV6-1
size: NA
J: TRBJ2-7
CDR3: CASSPAGVGYEQYF
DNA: TGTGCCAGCAGCCCGGCAGGGGTTGGCTACGAGCAGTACTTC

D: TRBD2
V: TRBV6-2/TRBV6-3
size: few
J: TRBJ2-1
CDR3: CASSFSLAGGYNEQFF
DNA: TGTGCCAGCAGCTTCTCACTAGCGGGGGGATACAATGAGCAGTTCTTC

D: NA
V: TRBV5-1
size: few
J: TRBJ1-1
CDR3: CASSPGGAMGTEAFF
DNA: TGCGCCAGCAGCCCCGGCGGGGCGATGGGCACTGAAGCTTTCTTT

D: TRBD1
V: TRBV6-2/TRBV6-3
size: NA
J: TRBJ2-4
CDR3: CASSDRGSAKNIQYF
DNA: TGTGCCAGCAGTGACAGGGGGTCAGCCAAAAACATTCAGTACTTC

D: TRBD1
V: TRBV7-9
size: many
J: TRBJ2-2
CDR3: CASSFRQGPTGELFF
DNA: TGTGCCAGCAGCTTCCGACAGGGCCCCACCGGGGAGCTGTTTTTT

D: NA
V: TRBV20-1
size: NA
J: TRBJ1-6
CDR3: CSARSVGNSPLHF
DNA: TGCAGTGCTAGGAGTGTGGGTAATTCACCCCTCCACTTT

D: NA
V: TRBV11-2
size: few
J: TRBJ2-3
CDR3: CASSGRTETSTDTQYF
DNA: TGTGCCAGCAGCGGGAGGACCGAAACTAGCACAGATACGCAGTATTTT

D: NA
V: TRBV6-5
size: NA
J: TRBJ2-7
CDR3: CASSSEGLGYEQYF
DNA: TGTGCCAGCAGTTCCGAGGGGTTGGGGTACGAGCAGTACTTC

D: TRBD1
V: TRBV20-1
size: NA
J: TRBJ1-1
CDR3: CSASSGGQGNSNTEAFF
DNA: TGCAGTGCCTCTTCAGGCGGACAGGGGAACTCGAACACTGAAGCTTTCTTT

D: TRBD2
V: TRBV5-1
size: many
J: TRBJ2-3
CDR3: CASSDISGNTDTQYF
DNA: TGCGCCAGCAGCGATATTAGCGGGAACACAGATACGCAGTATTTT

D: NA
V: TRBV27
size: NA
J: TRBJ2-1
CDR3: CASSFDRPHEQFF
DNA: TGTGCCAGCAGTTTCGACAGGCCCCATGAGCAGTTCTTC

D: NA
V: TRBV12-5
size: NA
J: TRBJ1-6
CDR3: CARNLTAPETYNSPLHF
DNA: TGTGCTAGAAATCTGACAGCCCCGGAGACCTATAATTCACCCCTCCACTTT

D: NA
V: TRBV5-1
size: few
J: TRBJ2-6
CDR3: CASSLPVGGANVLTF
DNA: TGCGCCAGCAGCTTGCCGGTTGGTGGGGCCAACGTCCTGACTTTC

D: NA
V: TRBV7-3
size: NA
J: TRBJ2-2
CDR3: CASSLGDAIGNTGELFF
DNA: TGTGCCAGCAGCTTAGGGGACGCGATAGGGAACACCGGGGAGCTGTTTTTT

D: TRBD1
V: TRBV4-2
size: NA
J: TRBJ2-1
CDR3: CASSQSGTGGYNEQFF
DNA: TGTGCCAGCAGCCAATCCGGGACAGGGGGGTACAATGAGCAGTTCTTC

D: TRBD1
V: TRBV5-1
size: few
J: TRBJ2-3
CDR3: CASSRTGFGTDTQYF
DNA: TGCGCCAGCAGCCGGACAGGGTTCGGCACAGATACGCAGTATTTT

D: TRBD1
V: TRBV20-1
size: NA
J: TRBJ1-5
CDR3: CSAAQGAHNQPQHF
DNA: TGCAGTGCCGCACAGGGGGCACACAATCAGCCCCAGCATTTT

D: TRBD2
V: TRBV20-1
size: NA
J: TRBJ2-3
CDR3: CSARDLTSGRDTQYF
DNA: TGCAGTGCTAGAGATCTCACTAGCGGGAGGGATACGCAGTATTTT

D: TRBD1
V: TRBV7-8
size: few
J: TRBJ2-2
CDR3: CASSPGTDNTGELFF
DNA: TGTGCCAGCAGCCCGGGGACAGATAACACCGGGGAGCTGTTTTTT